What follows are 21 T cell receptor beta chains derived from one specimen sequenced in a study of identical twins. Each CDR3 protein gets one entry after TCRdb re-called the 5' RACE reads with MiXCR. The profile shows about 520,000 distinct CDR3 sequences, around 20% of them singletons. The same sample was also used in a study of T cells expressing NK-cell markers.

The specimen sequenced was CD4+ T cells sorted from blood. The receptors derive from a woman aged 18 to 35 in good health.

V usage is TRBV2 and J usage is TRBJ2-1, with D perhaps TRBD2 (5 bases). V shed 4 bases and J shed 3 bases, with 7 bases lying between them. Germline V gene data show CDR1 as SNHLY and CDR2 as FYNNEI. CDR3 length: 13 residues. CDR3 DNA: TGTGCCAGCAGTGGGACTTACTACAATGAGCAGTTCTTC. It is translated as CASSGTYYNEQFF.

This chain connects TRBV7-2 to TRBJ2-7, with 7 bases fitting TRBD2. The V gene's germline CDR1 is SGHTA and CDR2 FQGNSA. V lost 2 bases, J lost 0 bases, and 4 bases stayed unmatched. The CDR3 extends over 15 amino acids. The CDR3 loop is CASSLRLAASYEQYF. CDR3 bases: TGTGCCAGCAGCTTACGCCTAGCGGCCTCCTACGAGCAGTACTTC.

The rearrangement joins TRBV12-3 or TRBV12-4 to TRBJ2-1, with 7 positions matching TRBD2. V dropped 4 bases and J dropped 6; count of bases not matched to a gene: 18. The CDR3 spans 18 residues. The CDR3 here is CASSSTFLWGGAGNEQFF. The CDR3 DNA reads as TGTGCCAGCAGTTCAACGTTTCTGTGGGGGGGAGCGGGCAATGAGCAGTTCTTC.

This clonotype was found a few times. The chain is built from TRBV5-5 and TRBJ2-5; no clear D gene. V lost 4 bases, J lost 5 bases, and 18 bases lay in between. CDR1 and CDR2 (germline): SGHKS, YYEKEE (reference sequence). This CDR3 contains 15 residues. DNA for the CDR3: TGTGCCAGCAGCCTACCGACCAGTATTGTTGAGACCCAGTACTTC. Translating it yields CASSLPTSIVETQYF.

This clonotype was counted between two and nine times. Written as DNA, the CDR3 is TGTGCCAGCAGCCGTTCCCCATTAGCCTACGAGCAGTACTTC. Its protein product is CASSRSPLAYEQYF. V usage is TRBV12-3 or TRBV12-4 and J usage is TRBJ2-7; the D is unclear. The CDR3 consists of 14 residues. Between the trimmed V and J ends, which lost 6 bases and 2 bases, there was a span of 14 bases.

The V call is TRBV5-1, the J call TRBJ2-3; TRBD2 matches at 11 bases. The CDR3 extends over 14 amino acids. V lost 5 bases to trimming and J lost 6 bases; unmatched junction nucleotides: 5. Looked up from germline, CDR1 is SGHRS and CDR2 is YFSETQ. The CDR3 DNA reads as TGCGCCAGCAGATCACTAGCGGGGGTGGATACGCAGTATTTT. The encoded protein is CASRSLAGVDTQYF.

This clonotype came up a few times. The V call is TRBV29-1, the J call TRBJ1-2; TRBD1 might be the D (5 bases). Germline V gives CDR1 SQVTM, CDR2 ANQGSEA. The CDR3 totals 13 residues. The V end lost 5 bases, the J end lost 4 bases, and 14 bases lay between the germline ends. CDR3 DNA sequence: TGCAGCGTTTCCCCAGGGACCGTCTATGGCTACACCTTC. This encodes CSVSPGTVYGYTF.

The table lists this clonotype with a few counts. The chain joins TRBV5-1 to TRBJ1-2; D might be TRBD1 (5 bases). The CDR3 sequence is 16 residues long. Per germline, CDR1 SGHRS and CDR2 YFSETQ. V gave up 3 bases and J gave up 4 bases, with 19 bases separating them. The CDR3 DNA sequence: TGCGCCAGCAGCTCGACAAGGCTCCGGGACCCCTATGGCTACACCTTC. Encoded protein: CASSSTRLRDPYGYTF.

Only a few counts were recorded for this clonotype. The J gene is TRBJ1-1, the V gene TRBV3-1; D may be TRBD1 (6 bases). V dropped 3 bases and J dropped 6 bases, with 11 bases sitting between them. The length of the CDR3 is 13 residues. Germline CDR1 is LGHDT and CDR2 is YNNKEL (reference sequence). For the CDR3, the DNA is TGTGCCAGCAGCCACCGGACAGAGTCTGAAGCTTTCTTT. It translates to CASSHRTESEAFF.

In DNA form, the CDR3 reads TGTGCCATCAGTGAGTCGCTAGCTTCCGGGGAGCTGTTTTTT. This encodes CAISESLASGELFF. The rearrangement uses TRBV10-3 and TRBJ2-2; perhaps TRBD2 as D (5 bases). The CDR3 sequence is 14 residues long. The germline V gene encodes CDR1 ENHRY and CDR2 SYGVKD. With 0 bases removed from V and 6 bases from J, the gap between germline ends came to 8 bases.

Many counts were recorded for this clonotype. The rearrangement uses TRBV20-1 and TRBJ1-6; the D is unclear. Looked up from germline, CDR1 is DFQATT and CDR2 is SNEGSKA (reference sequence). The CDR3 is made up of 15 amino acids. Trimming stripped 4 bases from V and 5 bases from J, with 15 bases between. The CDR3 nucleotides are TGCAGTGCTACAAAAGGACGGGCAGATAATTCACCCCTCCACTTT. Encoded protein: CSATKGRADNSPLHF.

This clonotype was detected only a few times. The chain combines TRBV6-5 with TRBJ2-7; 7 positions agree with TRBD2. Germline CDR1 and CDR2: MNHEY and SVGAGI. CDR3 size: 12 residues. V lost 6 bases and J lost 9; bases outside the gene matches: 8. The CDR3 coding sequence is TGTGCCAGCAGGTCAACTAGCGCCAGGCAGTACTTC. It translates to CASRSTSARQYF.

The rearrangement joins TRBV20-1 to TRBJ2-3; TRBD1 might be the D (5 bases). Trimming took off 6 bases at V and 6 bases at J, with 19 bases between the two ends. CDR1 and CDR2 from the germline V gene are DFQATT and SNEGSKA (reference sequence). The CDR3 has 14 residues. The CDR3 DNA reads TGCAGTGCCACCGGACCACCACCAGGGGATACGCAGTATTTT. Translation: CSATGPPPGDTQYF.

This chain links TRBV13 with TRBJ2-4; D gene uncertain. V lost 5 bases and J 0 bases, leaving 2 bases between the germline ends. The CDR3 covers 12 residues. Germline CDR1 and CDR2: PRHDT and FYEKMQ (reference sequence). The CDR3 coding sequence is TGTGCCAGCAGCCGAGCCAAAAACATTCAGTACTTC. Translated, it gives CASSRAKNIQYF.

This clonotype was counted ten times or more. The chain recombines TRBV2 with TRBJ2-1; D gene uncertain. Germline V lookup: CDR1 SNHLY, CDR2 FYNNEI. Between the trimmed V and J ends, which lost 8 bases and 6 bases, there was a span of 8 bases. The CDR3 consists of 11 residues. The CDR3 here is CASALVNEQFF. For the CDR3, the DNA is TGTGCCAGCGCTTTAGTCAATGAGCAGTTCTTC.

This chain uses TRBV7-2 with TRBJ1-6; a weak D match, TRBD1 (6 bases). V was shortened by 4 bases and J by 13 bases, with 20 bases between the two germline ends. Germline values: CDR1 SGHTA, CDR2 FQGNSA. The CDR3 runs to 15 residues. The CDR3 region is CASSSSEGGLGPLHF. The DNA of the CDR3 is TGTGCCAGCAGCTCTTCCGAGGGGGGGCTGGGGCCCCTCCACTTT.

V gene TRBV20-1 combines with J gene TRBJ2-3; D may be TRBD1 or TRBD2 (5 bases each). V was cut by 5 bases and J by 6 bases, with 9 bases left in between. The CDR3 is 11 amino acids. Germline CDR1 DFQATT, CDR2 SNEGSKA (reference sequence). The CDR3 sequence is CSAAEGDTQYF. The DNA for the CDR3 is TGCAGTGCTGCCGAGGGGGATACGCAGTATTTT.

This clonotype was found a few times. The chain combines TRBV14 with TRBJ2-7, with a tentative D call TRBD2 (6 bases). CDR1 and CDR2 from the germline V gene are SGHDN and FVKESK. Trimming removed 8 bases at V and 3 bases at J, with 17 bases between. The length of the CDR3 is 14 residues. The CDR3 protein is CASQRSAGLYEQYF. The DNA for the CDR3 is TGTGCCAGCCAGCGGAGCGCGGGACTCTACGAGCAGTACTTC.

This clonotype was observed a few times. The gene calls are TRBV12-3 or TRBV12-4 and TRBJ2-3; D is perhaps TRBD2 (5 bases). The CDR3 extends over 14 amino acids. Trimming shortened V by 8 bases and J by 3 bases, and 15 bases separated the two germline ends. The CDR3 DNA reads as TGTGCCAGCTCAGGAGTGGGAGTAACAGATACGCAGTATTTT. Translating gives CASSGVGVTDTQYF.

The gene calls are TRBV2 and TRBJ1-1; the D is unclear. The CDR3 covers 14 residues. Germline CDR1 reads SNHLY; CDR2 reads FYNNEI. V lost 0 bases to trimming and J lost 0 bases, with 5 bases between them. The DNA for the CDR3 is TGTGCCAGCAGTGAAGCCCGGGTGAACACTGAAGCTTTCTTT. This codes for CASSEARVNTEAFF.

The rearrangement uses TRBV30 and TRBJ2-1; the D gene could be TRBD1 or TRBD2 (5 bases each). CDR3 size: 11 residues. The germline V gene has CDR1 GTSNPN and CDR2 SVGIG (reference sequence). Between the trimmed V and J ends, which lost 2 bases and 10 bases, there was a span of 9 bases. CDR3 in amino acids: CAWSSRDEQFF. CDR3 DNA sequence: TGTGCCTGGAGTTCCCGGGACGAGCAGTTCTTC. The full variable domain, completed using reference TRBV30 and TRBJ2-1, is SQTIHQWPATLVQPVGSPLSLECTVEGTSNPNLYWYRQAAGRGLQLLFYSVGIGQISSEVPQNLSASRPQDRQFILSSKKLLLSDSGFYLCAWSSRDEQFFGPGTRLTVL.